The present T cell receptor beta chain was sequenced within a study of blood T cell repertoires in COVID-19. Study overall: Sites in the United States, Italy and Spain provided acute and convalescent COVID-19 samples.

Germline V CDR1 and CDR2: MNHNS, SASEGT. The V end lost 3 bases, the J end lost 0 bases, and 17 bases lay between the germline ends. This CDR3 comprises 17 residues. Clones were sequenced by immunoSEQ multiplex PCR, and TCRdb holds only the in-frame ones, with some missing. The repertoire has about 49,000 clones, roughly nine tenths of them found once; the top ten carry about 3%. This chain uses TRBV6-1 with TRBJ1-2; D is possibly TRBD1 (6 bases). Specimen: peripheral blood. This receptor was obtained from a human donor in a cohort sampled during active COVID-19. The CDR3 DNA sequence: TGTGCCAGCAGTGAGACTCCGGACAGCGGAACTAACTATGGCTACACCTTC. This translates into CASSETPDSGTNYGYTF.